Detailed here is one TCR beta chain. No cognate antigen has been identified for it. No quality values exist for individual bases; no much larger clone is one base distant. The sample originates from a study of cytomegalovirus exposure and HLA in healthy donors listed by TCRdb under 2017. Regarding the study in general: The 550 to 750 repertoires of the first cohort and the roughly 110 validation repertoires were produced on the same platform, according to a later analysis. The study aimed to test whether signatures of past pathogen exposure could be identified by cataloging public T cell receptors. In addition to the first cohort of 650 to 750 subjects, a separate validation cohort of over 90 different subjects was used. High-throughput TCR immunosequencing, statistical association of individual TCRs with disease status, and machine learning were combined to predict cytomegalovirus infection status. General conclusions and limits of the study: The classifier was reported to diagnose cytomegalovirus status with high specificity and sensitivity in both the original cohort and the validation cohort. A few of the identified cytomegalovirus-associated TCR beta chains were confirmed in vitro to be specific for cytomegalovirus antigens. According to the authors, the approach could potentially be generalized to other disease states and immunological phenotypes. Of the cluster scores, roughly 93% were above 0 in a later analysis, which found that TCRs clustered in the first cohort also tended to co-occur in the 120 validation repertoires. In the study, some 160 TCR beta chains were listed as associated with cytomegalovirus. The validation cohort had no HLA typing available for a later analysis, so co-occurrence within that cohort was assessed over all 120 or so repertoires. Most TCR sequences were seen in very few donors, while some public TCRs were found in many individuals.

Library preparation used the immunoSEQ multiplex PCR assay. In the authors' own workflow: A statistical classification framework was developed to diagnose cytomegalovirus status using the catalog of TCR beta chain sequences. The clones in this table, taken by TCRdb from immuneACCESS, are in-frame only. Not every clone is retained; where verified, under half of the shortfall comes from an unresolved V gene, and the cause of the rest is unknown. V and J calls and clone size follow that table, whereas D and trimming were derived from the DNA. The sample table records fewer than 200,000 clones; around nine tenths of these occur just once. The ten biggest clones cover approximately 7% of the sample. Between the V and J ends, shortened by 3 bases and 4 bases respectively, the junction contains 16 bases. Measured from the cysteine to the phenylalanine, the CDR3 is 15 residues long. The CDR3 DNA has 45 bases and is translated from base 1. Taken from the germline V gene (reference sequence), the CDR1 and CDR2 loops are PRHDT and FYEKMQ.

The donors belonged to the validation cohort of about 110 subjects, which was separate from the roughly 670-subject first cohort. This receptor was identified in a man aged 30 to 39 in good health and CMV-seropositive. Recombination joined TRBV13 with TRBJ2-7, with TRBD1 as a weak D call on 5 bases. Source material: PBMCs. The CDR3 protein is CASSFTGRAAYEQYF. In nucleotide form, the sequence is TGTGCCAGCAGCTTTACCGGCAGGGCCGCTTACGAGCAGTACTTC.